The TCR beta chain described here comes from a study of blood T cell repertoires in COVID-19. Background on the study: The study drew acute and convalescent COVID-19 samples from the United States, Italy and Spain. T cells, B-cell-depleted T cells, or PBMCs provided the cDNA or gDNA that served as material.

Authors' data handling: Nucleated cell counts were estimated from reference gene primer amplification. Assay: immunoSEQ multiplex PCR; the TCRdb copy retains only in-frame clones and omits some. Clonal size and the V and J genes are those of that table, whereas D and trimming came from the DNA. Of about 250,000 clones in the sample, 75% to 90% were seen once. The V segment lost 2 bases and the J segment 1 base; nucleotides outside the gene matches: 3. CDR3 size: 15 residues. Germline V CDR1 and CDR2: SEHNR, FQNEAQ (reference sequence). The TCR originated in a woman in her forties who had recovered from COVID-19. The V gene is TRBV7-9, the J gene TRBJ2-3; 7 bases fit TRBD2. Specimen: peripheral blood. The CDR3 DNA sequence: TGTGCCAGCAGCTTATTCGCGGGAGGCACAGATACGCAGTATTTT. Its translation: CASSLFAGGTDTQYF.